The following is a T cell receptor beta chain sequence with its context. Time point described: newly diagnosed GD, antithyroid drugs for less than 3 months. The TCR library was made from RNA extracted from PBMCs. The data were obtained in a study of regulatory T cells in long-lasting Graves disease. Study overall: Graves' patients, diagnosed recently, had received antithyroid drugs under 3 months.

TCR beta libraries were built with iRepertoire HTBI primers and Arm-PCR of CDR3 regions. MiXCR, run by TCRdb on the multiplex PCR reads, gives a single entry per CDR3 protein. There are about 400,000 distinct CDR3 sequences in the sample; approximately 15% occur only once, and roughly 8% lies in the top ten. This CDR3 spans 18 amino acids. V dropped 1 base and J dropped 1 base, with 16 bases sitting between them. CDR1 LNHDA and CDR2 SQIVND come from the germline V gene (reference sequence). This same sample was also part of a study on T cells in Graves' hyperthyroidism and ophthalmopathy. That work adds: An initial round of RT-PCR targeting the TCR CDR3 relied on the HTBI primer set.

This specimen was peripheral blood mononuclear cells (PBMCs), taken at new diagnosis, from a patient treated with antithyroid drugs. The V call is TRBV19, the J call TRBJ2-2; possibly TRBD1 for D (5 bases). This TCR came from a woman between 40 and 50 years old with Graves disease. CDR3 region: CASSIGRAGWVNTGELFF. Here the CDR3 DNA reads TGTGCCAGTAGTATAGGGCGCGCAGGGTGGGTGAACACCGGGGAGCTGTTTTTT.